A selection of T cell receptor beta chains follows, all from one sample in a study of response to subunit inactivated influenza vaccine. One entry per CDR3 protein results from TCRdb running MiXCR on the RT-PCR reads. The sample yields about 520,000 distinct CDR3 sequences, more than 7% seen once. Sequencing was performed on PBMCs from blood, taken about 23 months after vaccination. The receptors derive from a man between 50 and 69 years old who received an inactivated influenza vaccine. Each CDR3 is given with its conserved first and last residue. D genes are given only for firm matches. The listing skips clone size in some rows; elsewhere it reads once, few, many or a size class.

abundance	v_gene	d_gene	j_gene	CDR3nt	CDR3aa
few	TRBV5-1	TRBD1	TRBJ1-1	TGCGCCAGCAGCTTCCGGGACAGGTCCATGAACACTGAAGCTTTCTTT	CASSFRDRSMNTEAFF
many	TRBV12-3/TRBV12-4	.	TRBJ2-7	TGTGCCAGCAGTTTAGGGCAAGGGGAGGCGAGGGAGCAGTACTTC	CASSLGQGEAREQYF
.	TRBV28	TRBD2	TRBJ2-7	TGTGCCAGCAGTTTCGGGCTAGCGGGAGCCTACGAGCAGTACTTC	CASSFGLAGAYEQYF
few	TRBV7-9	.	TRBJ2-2	TGTGCCAGCAGCTTAGCGACAGGATCTAACACCGGGGAGCTGTTTTTT	CASSLATGSNTGELFF
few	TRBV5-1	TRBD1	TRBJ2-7	TGCGCCAGCAGCTTGGGAGGGACAGCAGCCTACGAGCAGTACTTC	CASSLGGTAAYEQYF
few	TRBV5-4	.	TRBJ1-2	TGTGCCAGCAGCCTTAGAGGGACGACTAACTATGGCTACACCTTC	CASSLRGTTNYGYTF
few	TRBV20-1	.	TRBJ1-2	TGCAGTGCCCCCCTCCACTATGGCTACACCTTC	CSAPLHYGYTF
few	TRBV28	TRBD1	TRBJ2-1	TGTGCCAGCAGACTGCGACAGGGTGATTACAATGAGCAGTTCTTC	CASRLRQGDYNEQFF
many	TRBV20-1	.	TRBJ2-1	TGCAGTGCTAGAGGAGCCCCCCTGAGGCGAAATGAGCAGTTCTTC	CSARGAPLRRNEQFF
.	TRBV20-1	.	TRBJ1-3	TGCAGTGCCAGGCCGTCGGACAGTCCAGGGACCATATATTTT	CSARPSDSPGTIYF
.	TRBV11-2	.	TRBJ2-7	TGTGCCAGCAGCCGACACCAGATCTACGAGCAGTACTTC	CASSRHQIYEQYF
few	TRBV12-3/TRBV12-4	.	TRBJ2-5	TGTGCCAGCAGTCCCTCTGAGCGCCGGGAGACCCAGTACTTC	CASSPSERRETQYF
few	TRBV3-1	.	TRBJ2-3	TGTGCCAGCAGCCCCGGGCTGATAGCATGGAGCACAGATACGCAGTATTTT	CASSPGLIAWSTDTQYF
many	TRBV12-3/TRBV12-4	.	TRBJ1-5	TGTGCCAGCAGCGTATGGGGACAGCCCCAGCATTTT	CASSVWGQPQHF
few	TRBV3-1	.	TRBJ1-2	TGTGCCAGCAGCCCCCGGGGCCTCCATGGCTACACCTTC	CASSPRGLHGYTF
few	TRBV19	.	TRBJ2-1	TGTGCCAGTAAAGAAGACCTGGCGGGGTATAATGAGCAGTTCTTC	CASKEDLAGYNEQFF
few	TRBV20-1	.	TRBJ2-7	TGCAGTGCTAGTGGCTTGGAGGGGTCCTACGAGCAGTACTTC	CSASGLEGSYEQYF
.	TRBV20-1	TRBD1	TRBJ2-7	TGCAGTGCTAGGGGTGGTCAGGGGGCATACGAGCAGTACTTC	CSARGGQGAYEQYF
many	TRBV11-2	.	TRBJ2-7	TGTGCCAGCAGCCCCATTAGTCGTCCATCTGGGTCCTCCTACGAGCAGTACTTC	CASSPISRPSGSSYEQYF
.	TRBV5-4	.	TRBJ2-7	TGTGCCAGCAGCAAACGGGAGTCCCAGGGCGAGCAGTACTTC	CASSKRESQGEQYF
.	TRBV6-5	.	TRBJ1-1	TGTGCCAGCAGTTCAGGGTACATGAACACTGAAGCTTTCTTT	CASSSGYMNTEAFF
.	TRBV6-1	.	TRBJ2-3	TGTGCCAGCAGTGAAGCGCGACGCCGCCTGTATTTT	CASSEARRRLYF
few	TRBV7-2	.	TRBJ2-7	TGTGCCACAGGGTCGGGGATCGGCTACGAGCAGTACTTC	CATGSGIGYEQYF
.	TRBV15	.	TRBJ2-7	TGTGCCACCAGCAGAGATCTCGGGGGATCCAACGAGCAGTACTTC	CATSRDLGGSNEQYF
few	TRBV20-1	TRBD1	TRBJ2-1	TGCAGTGCTGCCGGGACAGGGGGCTATGAGCAGTTCTTC	CSAAGTGGYEQFF
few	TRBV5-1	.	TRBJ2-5	TGCGCCAGCAGCTCCCAGGGTTTTAAGGAGACCCAGTACTTC	CASSSQGFKETQYF
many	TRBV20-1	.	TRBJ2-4	TGCAGTGCTCATACACGAGATTATCTAGCCAAAAACATTCAGTACTTC	CSAHTRDYLAKNIQYF
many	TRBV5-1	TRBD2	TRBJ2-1	TGCGCCAGCATCGACCGAACTAGCGGGGGGGCCGAGCAGTTCTTC	CASIDRTSGGAEQFF
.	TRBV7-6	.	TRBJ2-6	TGTGCCAGCAGCTTAGCTTCGGGAAAGGGGGCCAACGTCCTGACTTTC	CASSLASGKGANVLTF
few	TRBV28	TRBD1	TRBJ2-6	TGTGCCAGCAGTCCCCCCCCGACAGGGGTTAGCTCTGGGGCCAACGTCCTGACTTTC	CASSPPPTGVSSGANVLTF
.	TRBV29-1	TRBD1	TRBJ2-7	TGCAGCGTCGCGGGACAGGGGTTCTACGAGCAGTACTTC	CSVAGQGFYEQYF
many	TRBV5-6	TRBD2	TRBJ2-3	TGTGCCAGCAGCCCCCCACTAGCGGGAGTTCGGGCAGATACGCAGTATTTT	CASSPPLAGVRADTQYF
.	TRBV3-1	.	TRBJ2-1	TGTGCCAGCAGCTACGGAGGGGCAAACTACAATGAGCAGTTCTTC	CASSYGGANYNEQFF
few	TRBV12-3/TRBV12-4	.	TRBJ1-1	TGTGCCAGCAGTCCCCGACAAGGGGCCACTGAAGCTTTCTTT	CASSPRQGATEAFF
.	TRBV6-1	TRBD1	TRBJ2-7	TGTGCCAGCAGTCGTACCGGGACAGGGTTCTACGAGCAGTACTTC	CASSRTGTGFYEQYF
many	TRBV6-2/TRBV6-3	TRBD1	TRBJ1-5	TGTGCCAGCAGTTACCCAAGGACAGGGGGGAGAGGGCAGCCCCAGCATTTT	CASSYPRTGGRGQPQHF
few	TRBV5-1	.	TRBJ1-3	TGCGCCAGCAGCTTGGACAGGGTCTCCTCTGGAAACACCATATATTTT	CASSLDRVSSGNTIYF
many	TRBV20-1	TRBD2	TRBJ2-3	TGCAGTGTGACTAGCGGGAACACAGATACGCAGTATTTT	CSVTSGNTDTQYF
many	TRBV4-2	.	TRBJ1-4	TGTGCCAGCAGCCAAGGGAATTCCGGGACACCTAATGAAAAACTGTTTTTT	CASSQGNSGTPNEKLFF
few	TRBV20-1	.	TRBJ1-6	TGCAGTGCTAGAGACCGTCCCCCCTCCTCACCCCTCCACTTT	CSARDRPPSSPLHF
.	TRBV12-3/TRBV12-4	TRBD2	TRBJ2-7	TGTGCCAGCAGGCGTGGACCGATTGGCCTAGCGGAGCACCGGCCCTACGAGCAGTACTTC	CASRRGPIGLAEHRPYEQYF
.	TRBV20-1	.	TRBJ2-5	TGCAGTGCTAGGTTGCAAGAGACCCAGTACTTC	CSARLQETQYF
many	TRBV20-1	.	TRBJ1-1	TGCAGTGCTAGAGATCTTCTCTGGGGGAGGGGCACTGAAGCTTTCTTT	CSARDLLWGRGTEAFF
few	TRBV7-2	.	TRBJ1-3	TGTGCCAGCAGCCGAGAGGGGACCTCTGGAAACACCATATATTTT	CASSREGTSGNTIYF
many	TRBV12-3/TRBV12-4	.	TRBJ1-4	TGTGCCAGCAGTTTTCGAACAGCTTCGACTAATGAAAAACTGTTTTTT	CASSFRTASTNEKLFF
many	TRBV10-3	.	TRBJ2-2	TGTGCCAGCGGCAGGAACACCGGGGAGCTGTTTTTT	CASGRNTGELFF
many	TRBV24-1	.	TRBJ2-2	TGTGCCACCAGTGATTTCGGCTCTCGCGTGACCGGGGAGCTGTTTTTT	CATSDFGSRVTGELFF
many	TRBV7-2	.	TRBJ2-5	TGTGCCAGCAGCCTGAATCGACTCCAAGAGACCCAGTACTTC	CASSLNRLQETQYF
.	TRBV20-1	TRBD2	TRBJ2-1	TGCAGTGCTAGAGATCTCACTAGCGGGGATTACAATGAGCAGTTCTTC	CSARDLTSGDYNEQFF
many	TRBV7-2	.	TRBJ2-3	TGTGCCAGCAGCCTGACAGGTTCAGATACGCAGTATTTT	CASSLTGSDTQYF
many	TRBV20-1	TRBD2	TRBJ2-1	TGCAGTGCTAGAGCGAGAGGGGCGGGGGTTACCTACAATGAGCAGTTCTTC	CSARARGAGVTYNEQFF
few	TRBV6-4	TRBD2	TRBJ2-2	TGTGCCAGCAGTGCCCCCGGGCGGGGGGGAATCCACACCGGGGAGCTGTTTTTT	CASSAPGRGGIHTGELFF
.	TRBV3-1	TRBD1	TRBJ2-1	TGTGCCAGCAGCCAAGATTTCACAGGGGACAATGAGCAGTTCTTC	CASSQDFTGDNEQFF
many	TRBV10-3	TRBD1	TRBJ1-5	TGTGCCATCGGGGGGGTCGGGACAGGAAATCGAAATCAGCCCCAGCATTTT	CAIGGVGTGNRNQPQHF
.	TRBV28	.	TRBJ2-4	TGTGCCAGCAGTTCCCTCAGAGTAGCCAAAAACATTCAGTACTTC	CASSSLRVAKNIQYF
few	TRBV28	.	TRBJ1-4	TGTGCCAGCAGTGCATCCGTGGCTACGAATGAAAAACTGTTTTTT	CASSASVATNEKLFF
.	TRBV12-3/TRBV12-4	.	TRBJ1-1	TGTGCCAGCAGAAGACAGACAGGTACTAACACTGAAGCTTTCTTT	CASRRQTGTNTEAFF
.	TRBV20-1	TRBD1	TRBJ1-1	TGCAGTGCTAACCCGGACAGGTACACTGAAGCTTTCTTT	CSANPDRYTEAFF
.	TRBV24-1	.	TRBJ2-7	TGTGCCACCAGTGATTGGGGGGCTGAAGGGGGCGTCTTCCACGAGCAGTACTTC	CATSDWGAEGGVFHEQYF